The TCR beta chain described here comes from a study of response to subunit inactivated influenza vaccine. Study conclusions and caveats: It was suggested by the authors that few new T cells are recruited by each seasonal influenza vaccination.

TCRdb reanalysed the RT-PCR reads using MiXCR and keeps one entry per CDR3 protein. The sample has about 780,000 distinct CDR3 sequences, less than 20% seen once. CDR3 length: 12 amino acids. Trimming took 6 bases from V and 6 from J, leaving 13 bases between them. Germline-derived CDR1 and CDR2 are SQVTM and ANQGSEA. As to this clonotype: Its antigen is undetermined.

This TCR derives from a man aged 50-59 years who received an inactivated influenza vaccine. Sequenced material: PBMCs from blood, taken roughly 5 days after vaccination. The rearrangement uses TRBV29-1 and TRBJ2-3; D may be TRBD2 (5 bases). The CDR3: CSVGKGPDTQYF. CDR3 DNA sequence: TGCAGCGTCGGGAAGGGTCCGGATACGCAGTATTTT.